This T cell receptor beta chain was sequenced in a study of Ad26.COV2.S vaccination and SARS-CoV-2 variants. General study points: Analyses that measured TCR breadth and depth may have underestimated total T cell responses. Considerable breadth of spike-specific CD8+ and CD4+ T cell responses has reportedly been documented following vaccination.

Clones were read by immunoSEQ multiplex PCR, and TCRdb kept only the in-frame ones, dropping some. The sample gives approximately 410,000 clones, 80% to 95% of which show up once; under 2% is in the top ten. As for this clone: Its cognate antigen is unknown.

The treatment denotes: roughly 19 received Ad26.COV2.S at low or high dose, single or two shots; about 5 received placebo; per-sample allocation not given. The samples date from day 63 after the first vaccine or placebo injection. Donor was an adult aged 18-55 years in Boston. The germline V gene has CDR1 SGHRS and CDR2 YFSETQ. CDR3 length equals 14 residues. The junction had 4 bases not matched to a gene; V was cut back by 2 bases and J by 4 bases. The sequence was obtained from a person aged 18-65 years who received the Ad26.COV2.S COVID-19 vaccine or a placebo. The chain combines TRBV5-1 with TRBJ2-7, with 9 bases lining up with TRBD1. Material: peripheral blood, obtained in a trial of Ad26.COV2.S vaccine versus placebo. The CDR3 region is CASSFRDREYEQYF. Here the CDR3 DNA reads TGCGCCAGCAGCTTCCGGGACAGGGAGTACGAGCAGTACTTC.